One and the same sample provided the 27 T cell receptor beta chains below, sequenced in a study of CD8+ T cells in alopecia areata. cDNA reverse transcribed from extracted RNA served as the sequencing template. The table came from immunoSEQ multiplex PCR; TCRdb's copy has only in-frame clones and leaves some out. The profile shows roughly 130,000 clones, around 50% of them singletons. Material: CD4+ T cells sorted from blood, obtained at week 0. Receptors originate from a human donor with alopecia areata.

DNA of the CDR3: TGTGCCAGCAGCTTGGCGGGGCGATCGGACACCGGGGAGCTGTTTTTT. Amino acid sequence: CASSLAGRSDTGELFF. The chain combines TRBV5-6 with TRBJ2-2, with D possibly being TRBD1 or TRBD2 (5 bases each). CDR1 and CDR2 from the germline V gene are SGHDT and YYEEEE. The CDR3 length is 16 residues. The V end was cut by 0 bases, the J end by 3 bases, with 12 bases between.

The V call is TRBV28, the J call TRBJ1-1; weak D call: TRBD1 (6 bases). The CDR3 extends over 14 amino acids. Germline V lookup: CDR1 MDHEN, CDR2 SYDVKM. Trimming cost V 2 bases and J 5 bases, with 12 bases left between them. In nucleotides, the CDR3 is TGTGCCAGCAGTTTAAGGACAGTAACTACTGAAGCTTTCTTT. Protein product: CASSLRTVTTEAFF.

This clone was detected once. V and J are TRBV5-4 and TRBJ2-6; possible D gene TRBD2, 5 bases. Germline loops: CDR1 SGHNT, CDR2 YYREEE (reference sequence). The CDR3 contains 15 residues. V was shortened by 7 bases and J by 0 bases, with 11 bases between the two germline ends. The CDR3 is CASSEAISGANVLTF. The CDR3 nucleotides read TGTGCCAGCTCGGAGGCCATCTCTGGGGCCAACGTCCTGACTTTC.

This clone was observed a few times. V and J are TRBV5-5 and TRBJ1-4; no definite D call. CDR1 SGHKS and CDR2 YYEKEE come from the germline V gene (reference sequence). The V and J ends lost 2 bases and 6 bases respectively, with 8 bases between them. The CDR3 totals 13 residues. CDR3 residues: CASSFGADEKLFF. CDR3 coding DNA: TGTGCCAGCAGCTTCGGAGCAGATGAAAAACTGTTTTTT. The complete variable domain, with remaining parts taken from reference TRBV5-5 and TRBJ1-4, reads DAGVTQSPTHLIKTRGQQVTLRCSPISGHKSVSWYQQVLGQGPQFIFQYYEKEERGRGNFPDRFSARQFPNYSSELNVNALLLGDSALYLCASSFGADEKLFFGSGTQLSVL.

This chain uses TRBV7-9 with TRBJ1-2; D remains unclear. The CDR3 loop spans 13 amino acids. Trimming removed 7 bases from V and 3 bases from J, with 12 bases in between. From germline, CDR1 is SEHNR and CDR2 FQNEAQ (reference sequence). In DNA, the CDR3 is TGTGCCAGCACCCTGTGGTCTGACTATGGCTACACCTTC. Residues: CASTLWSDYGYTF.

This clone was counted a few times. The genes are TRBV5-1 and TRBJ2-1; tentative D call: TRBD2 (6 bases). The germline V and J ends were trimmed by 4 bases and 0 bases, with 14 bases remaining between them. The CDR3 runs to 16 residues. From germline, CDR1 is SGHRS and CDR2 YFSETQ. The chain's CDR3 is CASSQTAGSSYNEQFF. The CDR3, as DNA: TGCGCCAGCAGCCAGACAGCGGGCAGCTCCTACAATGAGCAGTTCTTC.

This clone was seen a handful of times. The CDR3 DNA is TGTGCCAGCAGCTTAGCCAGCCTACCCACAGATACGCAGTATTTT. Protein sequence: CASSLASLPTDTQYF. The rearrangement links TRBV7-9 to TRBJ2-3; D gene uncertain. The CDR3 runs to 15 residues. V shed 0 bases and J shed 2 bases, with 9 bases lying between them. In germline, CDR1 is SEHNR, CDR2 FQNEAQ (reference sequence). The full variable domain, with the rest looked up from reference TRBV7-9 and TRBJ2-3, is DTGVSQNPRHKITKRGQNVTFRCDPISEHNRLYWYRQTLGQGPEFLTYFQNEAQLEKSRLLSDRFSAERPKGSFSTLEIQRTEQGDSAMYLCASSLASLPTDTQYFGPGTRLTVL.

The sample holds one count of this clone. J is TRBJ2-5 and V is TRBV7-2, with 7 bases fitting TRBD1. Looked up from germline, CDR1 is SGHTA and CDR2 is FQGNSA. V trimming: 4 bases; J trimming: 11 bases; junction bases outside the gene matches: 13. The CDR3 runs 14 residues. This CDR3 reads CASSSNGQAWGQYF. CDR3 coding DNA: TGTGCCAGCAGCTCAAATGGACAGGCCTGGGGGCAGTACTTC.

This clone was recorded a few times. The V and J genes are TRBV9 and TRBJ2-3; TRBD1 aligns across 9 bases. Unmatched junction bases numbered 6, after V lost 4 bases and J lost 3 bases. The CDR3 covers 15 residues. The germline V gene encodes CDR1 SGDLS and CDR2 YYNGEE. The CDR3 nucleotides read TGTGCCAGCAGCCCCCGGACAGGGGATACAGATACGCAGTATTTT. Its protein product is CASSPRTGDTDTQYF.

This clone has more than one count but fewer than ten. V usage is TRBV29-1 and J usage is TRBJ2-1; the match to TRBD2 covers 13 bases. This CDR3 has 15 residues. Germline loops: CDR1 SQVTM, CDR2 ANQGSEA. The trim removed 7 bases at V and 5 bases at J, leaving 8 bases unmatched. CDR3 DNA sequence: TGCAGCGCTTGGACTAGCGGGGGCGCAAACAATGAGCAGTTCTTC. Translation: CSAWTSGGANNEQFF.

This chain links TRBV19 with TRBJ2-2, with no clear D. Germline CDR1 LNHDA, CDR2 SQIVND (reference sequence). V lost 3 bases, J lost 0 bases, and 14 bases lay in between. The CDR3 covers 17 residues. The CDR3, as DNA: TGTGCCAGTAGTATCCCCAGGTCATTACCGAACACCGGGGAGCTGTTTTTT. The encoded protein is CASSIPRSLPNTGELFF.

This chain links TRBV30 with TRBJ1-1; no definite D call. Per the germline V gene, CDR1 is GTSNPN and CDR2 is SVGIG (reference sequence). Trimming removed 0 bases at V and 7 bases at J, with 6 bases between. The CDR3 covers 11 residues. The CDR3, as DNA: TGTGCCTGGAGTGTCCTGGGTGAAGCTTTCTTT. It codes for CAWSVLGEAFF.

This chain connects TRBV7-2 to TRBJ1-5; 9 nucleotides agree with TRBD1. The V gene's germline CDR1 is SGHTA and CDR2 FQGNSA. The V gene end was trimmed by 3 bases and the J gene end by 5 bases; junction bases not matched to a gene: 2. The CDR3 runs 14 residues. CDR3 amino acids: CASSFRDRDQPQHF. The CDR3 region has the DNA TGTGCCAGCAGCTTCCGGGACAGGGATCAGCCCCAGCATTTT.

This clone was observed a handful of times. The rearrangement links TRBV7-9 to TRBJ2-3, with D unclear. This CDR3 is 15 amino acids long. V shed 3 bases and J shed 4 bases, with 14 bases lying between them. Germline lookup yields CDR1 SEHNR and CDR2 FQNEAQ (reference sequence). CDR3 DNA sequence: TGTGCCAGCAGCTTTCAGGAACTCCTGGCAGATACGCAGTATTTT. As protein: CASSFQELLADTQYF.

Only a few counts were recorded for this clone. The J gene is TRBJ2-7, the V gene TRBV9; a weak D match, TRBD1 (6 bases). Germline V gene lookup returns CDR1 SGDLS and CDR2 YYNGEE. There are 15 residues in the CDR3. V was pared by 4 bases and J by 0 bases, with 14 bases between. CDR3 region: CASSFRDTPSYEQYF. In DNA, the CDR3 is TGTGCCAGCAGCTTCCGGGACACTCCCTCCTACGAGCAGTACTTC.

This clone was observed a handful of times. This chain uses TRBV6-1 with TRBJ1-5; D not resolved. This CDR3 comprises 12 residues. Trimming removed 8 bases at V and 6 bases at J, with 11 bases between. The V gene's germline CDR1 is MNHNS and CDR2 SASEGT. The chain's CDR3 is CASQQGAQPQHF. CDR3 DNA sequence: TGTGCCAGCCAACAAGGTGCTCAGCCCCAGCATTTT.

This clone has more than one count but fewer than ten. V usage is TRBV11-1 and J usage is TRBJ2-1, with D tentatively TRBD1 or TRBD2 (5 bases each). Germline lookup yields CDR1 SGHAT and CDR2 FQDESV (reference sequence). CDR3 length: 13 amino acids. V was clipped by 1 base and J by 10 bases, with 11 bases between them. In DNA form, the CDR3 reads TGTGCCAGCAGCTTAGTTTCCGGGACCGAGCAGTTCTTC. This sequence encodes CASSLVSGTEQFF.

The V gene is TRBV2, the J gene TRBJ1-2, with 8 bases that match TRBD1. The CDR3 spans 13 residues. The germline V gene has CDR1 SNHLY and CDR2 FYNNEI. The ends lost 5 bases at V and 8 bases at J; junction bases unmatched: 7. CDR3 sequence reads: CASSPTGDRGYTF. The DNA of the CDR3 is TGTGCCAGCAGTCCGACAGGGGATCGGGGCTACACCTTC.

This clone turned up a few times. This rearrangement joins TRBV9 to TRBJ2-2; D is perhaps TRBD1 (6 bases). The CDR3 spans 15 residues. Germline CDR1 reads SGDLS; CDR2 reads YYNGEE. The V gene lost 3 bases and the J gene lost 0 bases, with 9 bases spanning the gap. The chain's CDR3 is CASSEGQTNTGELFF. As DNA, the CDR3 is TGTGCCAGCAGCGAAGGACAGACGAACACCGGGGAGCTGTTTTTT.

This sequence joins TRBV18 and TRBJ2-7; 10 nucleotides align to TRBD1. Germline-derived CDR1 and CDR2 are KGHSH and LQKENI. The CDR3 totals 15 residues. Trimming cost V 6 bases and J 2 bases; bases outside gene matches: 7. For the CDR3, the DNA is TGTGCCAGCTCCCTAGGGACAGGGGCAACCTACGAGCAGTACTTC. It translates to CASSLGTGATYEQYF.

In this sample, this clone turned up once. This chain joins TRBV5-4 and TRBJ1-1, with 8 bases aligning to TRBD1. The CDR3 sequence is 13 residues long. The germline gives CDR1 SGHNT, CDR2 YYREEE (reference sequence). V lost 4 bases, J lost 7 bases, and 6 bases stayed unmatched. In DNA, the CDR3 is TGTGCCAGCAGCAAACTAGGACAGGGTGAAGCTTTCTTT. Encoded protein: CASSKLGQGEAFF.

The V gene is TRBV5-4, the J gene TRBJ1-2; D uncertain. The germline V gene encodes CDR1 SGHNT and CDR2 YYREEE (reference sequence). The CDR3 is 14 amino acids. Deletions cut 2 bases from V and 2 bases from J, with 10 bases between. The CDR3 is CASSFSRENYGYTF. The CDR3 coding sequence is TGTGCCAGCAGCTTCTCGAGGGAGAACTATGGCTACACCTTC.

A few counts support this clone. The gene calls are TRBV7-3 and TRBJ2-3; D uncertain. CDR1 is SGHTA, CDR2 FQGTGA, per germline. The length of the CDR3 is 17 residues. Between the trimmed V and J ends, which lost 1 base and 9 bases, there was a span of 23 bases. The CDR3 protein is CASSLRRSPEGSGTQYF. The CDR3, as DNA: TGTGCCAGCAGCTTAAGACGGAGCCCCGAAGGGTCCGGCACGCAGTATTTT.

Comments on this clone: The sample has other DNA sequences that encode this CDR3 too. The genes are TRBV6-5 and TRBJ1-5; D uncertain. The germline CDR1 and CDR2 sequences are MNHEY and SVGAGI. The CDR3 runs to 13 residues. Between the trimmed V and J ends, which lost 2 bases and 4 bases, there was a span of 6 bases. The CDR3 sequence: CASSYDSNQPQHF. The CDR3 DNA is TGTGCCAGCAGTTACGATAGTAATCAGCCCCAGCATTTT.

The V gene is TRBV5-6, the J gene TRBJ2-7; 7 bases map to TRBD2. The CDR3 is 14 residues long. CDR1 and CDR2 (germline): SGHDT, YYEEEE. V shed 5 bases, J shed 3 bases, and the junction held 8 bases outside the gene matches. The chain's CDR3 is CASSRRLALYEQYF. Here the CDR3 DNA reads TGTGCCAGCAGTCGTCGACTAGCTCTCTACGAGCAGTACTTC.

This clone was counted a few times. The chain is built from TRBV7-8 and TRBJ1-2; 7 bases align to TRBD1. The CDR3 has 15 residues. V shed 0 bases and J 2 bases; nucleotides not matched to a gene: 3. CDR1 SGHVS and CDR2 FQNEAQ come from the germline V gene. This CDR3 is CASSLAGQANYGYTF. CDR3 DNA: TGTGCCAGCAGCTTAGCCGGACAGGCAAACTATGGCTACACCTTC.

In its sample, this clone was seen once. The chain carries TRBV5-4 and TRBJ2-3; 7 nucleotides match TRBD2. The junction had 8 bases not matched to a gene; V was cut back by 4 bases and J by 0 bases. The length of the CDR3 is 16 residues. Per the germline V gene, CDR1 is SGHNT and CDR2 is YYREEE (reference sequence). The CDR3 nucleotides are TGTGCCAGCAGCCCCAAGACTAGCCCCAGCACAGATACGCAGTATTTT. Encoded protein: CASSPKTSPSTDTQYF. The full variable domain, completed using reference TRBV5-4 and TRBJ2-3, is ETGVTQSPTHLIKTRGQQVTLRCSSQSGHNTVSWYQQALGQGPQFIFQYYREEENGRGNFPPRFSGLQFPNYSSELNVNALELDDSALYLCASSPKTSPSTDTQYFGPGTRLTVL.